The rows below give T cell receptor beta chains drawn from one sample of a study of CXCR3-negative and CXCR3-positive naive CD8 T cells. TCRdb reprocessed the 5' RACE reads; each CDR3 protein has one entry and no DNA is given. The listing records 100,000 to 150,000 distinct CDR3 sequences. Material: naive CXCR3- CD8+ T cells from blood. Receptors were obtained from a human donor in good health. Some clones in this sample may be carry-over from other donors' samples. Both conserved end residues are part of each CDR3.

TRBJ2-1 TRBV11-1 CASSPPDSYNEQFF
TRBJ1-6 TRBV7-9 CASSFPQQGAEDSPLHF
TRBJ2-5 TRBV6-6 CASTRVIQETQYF
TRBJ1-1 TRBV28 CASSPRQGWNTEAFF
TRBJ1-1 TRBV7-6 CASSLAVGGSQGTTEAFF
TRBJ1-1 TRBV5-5 CASSPPPFGNTEAFF
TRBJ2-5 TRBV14 CASSASGRFQETQYF
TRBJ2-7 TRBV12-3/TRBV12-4 CASSSGLAPYEQYF
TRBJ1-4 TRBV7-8 CASSLTRDEGEKLFF
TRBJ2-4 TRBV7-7 CASDGQGRYIQYF
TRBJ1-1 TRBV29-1 CSALVQDFDTEAFF
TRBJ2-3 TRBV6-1 CASSESTLSTDTQYF
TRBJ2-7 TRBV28 CASSFSRTSASYEQYF
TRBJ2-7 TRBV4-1 CASSQSSGGAGGEQYF
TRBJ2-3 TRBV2 CASSPGRTYDTQYF
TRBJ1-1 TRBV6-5 CASNPLLGGRGDAEAFF
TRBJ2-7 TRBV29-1 CSVEGEGTYEQYF
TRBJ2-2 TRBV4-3 CASSLSGAGTGWDTGELFF
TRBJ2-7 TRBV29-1 CSVELRDLSYEQYF
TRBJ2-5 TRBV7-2 CASRARGVQTQYF
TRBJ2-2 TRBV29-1 CSGGTTGELFF
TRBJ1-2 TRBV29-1 CSVEVGPLGYTF